One T cell receptor (beta chain) is described in this entry. This sample stems from a study of T cells after somatic rescue of genetic block. The CDR3 runs 18 residues. From germline, CDR1 is SGHTA and CDR2 FQGTGA. V was shortened by 5 bases and J by 4 bases, with 25 bases between the two germline ends. Sequencing was performed with immunoSEQ multiplex PCR; in TCRdb, only in-frame clones are kept and a portion is missing. The sample has some 9,100 clones, roughly 74% seen once; the top ten hold 20% to 25%. This receptor was obtained from a boy aged 10-17 years. V usage is TRBV7-3 and J usage is TRBJ2-3; tentatively, D is TRBD1 (6 bases). Source material: peripheral blood mononuclear cells (PBMCs). The DNA for the CDR3 is TGTGCCAGCAGCGACCCCCGGGACCAAGGAAGGGGGTCAGATACGCAGTATTTT. Translated: CASSDPRDQGRGSDTQYF.